Given below is one T cell receptor (beta chain) in context. Its antigen is undetermined. These data belong to a study of T cell responses to AZD1222 COVID-19 vaccine. TCRdb's table, derived via immunoSEQ multiplex PCR, lists solely in-frame clones and lacks some. The sample contains some 150,000 clones, 89% of which appear only once. The study's findings and limits: Distributed over spike, vaccine-associated CD4 TCRs predominated at 160-218 and 743-854. The donors showed a predominance of white British ancestry and of females, with possible underestimation of clonal diversity.

The sample here was peripheral blood, taken 28 days after the second AZD1222 dose. This TCR was recovered from an adult who received the AZD1222 COVID-19 vaccine.

This CDR3 is CASSFQQSNEKLFF. The DNA for the CDR3 is TGTGCCAGCAGTTTCCAACAATCCAATGAAAAACTGTTTTTT. V usage is TRBV6-5 and J usage is TRBJ1-4; D unresolved. The germline gives CDR1 MNHEY, CDR2 SVGAGI. V shed 4 bases and J shed 5 bases, with 11 bases lying between them. The CDR3 extends over 14 amino acids.